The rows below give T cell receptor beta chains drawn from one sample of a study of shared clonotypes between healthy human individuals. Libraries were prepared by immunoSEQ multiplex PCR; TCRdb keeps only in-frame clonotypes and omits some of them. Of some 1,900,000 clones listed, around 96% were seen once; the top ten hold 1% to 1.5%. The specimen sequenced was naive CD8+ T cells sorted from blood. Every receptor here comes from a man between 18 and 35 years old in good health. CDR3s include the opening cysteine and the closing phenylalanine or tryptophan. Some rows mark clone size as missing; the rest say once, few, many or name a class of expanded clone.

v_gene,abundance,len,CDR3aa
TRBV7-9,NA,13,CASSLDPPGGYTF
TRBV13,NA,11,CASSSGRKLFF
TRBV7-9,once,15,CASSSWSTGTTEAFF
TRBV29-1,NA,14,CSVGIVTGSYEQYF
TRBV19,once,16,CASSDKIRGVRDEQFF
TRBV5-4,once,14,CASSWEAGEDTQYF
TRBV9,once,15,CASSGDGTVQETQYF
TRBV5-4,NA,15,CASSQTLLNTGELFF
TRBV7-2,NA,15,CASSTIDREGTEAFF
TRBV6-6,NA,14,CASSNGTLGTEAFF
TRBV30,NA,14,CAWSVNRGDTEAFF
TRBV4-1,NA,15,CASSQDRGIWYGYTF
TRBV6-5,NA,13,CASSYSDSSEQYF
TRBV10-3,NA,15,CAISERQGITYEQYF
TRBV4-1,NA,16,CASSHGTGASSYEQYF
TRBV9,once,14,CASSLGQAGYEQYF
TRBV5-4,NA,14,CASTPENSNYEQYF
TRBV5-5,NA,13,CASSSGQGYGYTF
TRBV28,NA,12,CASSFPPYEQYF
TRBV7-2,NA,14,CASSLDAGRETQYF
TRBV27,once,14,CASSLSSGNNEQFF
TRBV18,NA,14,CASSPGQGIYEQYF
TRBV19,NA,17,CASREDLSPFVTHEQFF